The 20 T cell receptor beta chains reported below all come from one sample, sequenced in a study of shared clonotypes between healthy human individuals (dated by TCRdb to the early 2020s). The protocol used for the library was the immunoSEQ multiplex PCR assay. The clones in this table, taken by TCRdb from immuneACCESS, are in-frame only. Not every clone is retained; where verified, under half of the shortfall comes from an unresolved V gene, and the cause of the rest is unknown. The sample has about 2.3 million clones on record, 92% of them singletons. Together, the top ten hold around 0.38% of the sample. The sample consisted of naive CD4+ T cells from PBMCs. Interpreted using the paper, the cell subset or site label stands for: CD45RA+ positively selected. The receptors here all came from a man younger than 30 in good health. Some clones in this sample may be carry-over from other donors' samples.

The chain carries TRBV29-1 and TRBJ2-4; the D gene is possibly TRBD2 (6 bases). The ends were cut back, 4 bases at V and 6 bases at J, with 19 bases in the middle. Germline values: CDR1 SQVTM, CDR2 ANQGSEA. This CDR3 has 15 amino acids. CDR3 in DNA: TGCAGCGTTGCGGGACTCCCCGGTGAGGTAAACATTCAGTACTTC. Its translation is CSVAGLPGEVNIQYF.

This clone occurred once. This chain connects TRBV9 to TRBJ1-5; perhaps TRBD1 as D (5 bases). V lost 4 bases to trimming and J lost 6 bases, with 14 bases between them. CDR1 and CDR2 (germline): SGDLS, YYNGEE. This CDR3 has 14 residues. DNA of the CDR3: TGTGCCAGCAGCCCGGGGTGGGGCGGTCAGCCCCAGCATTTT. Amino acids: CASSPGWGGQPQHF.

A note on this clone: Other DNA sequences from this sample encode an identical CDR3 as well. The CDR3 sequence: CASSYAQGNTEAFF. In nucleotides, the CDR3 is TGTGCCAGCAGTTACGCCCAGGGCAACACTGAAGCTTTCTTT. The chain has TRBV6-5 and TRBJ1-1; weak D call: TRBD1 (5 bases). Trimming left V 2 bases short and J 2 bases short, with 9 bases between. Germline V gene sequence: CDR1 MNHEY, CDR2 SVGAGI. This CDR3 contains 14 residues.

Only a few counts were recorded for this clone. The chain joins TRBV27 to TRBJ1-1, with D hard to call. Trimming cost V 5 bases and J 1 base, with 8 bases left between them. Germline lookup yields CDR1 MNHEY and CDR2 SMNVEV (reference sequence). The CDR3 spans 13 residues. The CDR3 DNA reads TGTGCCAGCAGTCAGAACAGGAACACTGAAGCTTTCTTT. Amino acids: CASSQNRNTEAFF.

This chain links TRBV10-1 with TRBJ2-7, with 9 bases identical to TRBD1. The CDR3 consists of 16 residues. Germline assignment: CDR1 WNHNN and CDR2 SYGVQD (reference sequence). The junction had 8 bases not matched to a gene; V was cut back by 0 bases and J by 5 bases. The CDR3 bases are TGCGCCAGCAGTGAGTCGGTGGACAGGGGTCGGGACGAGCAGTACTTC. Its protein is CASSESVDRGRDEQYF.

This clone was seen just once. The CDR3 DNA sequence: TGTGCCAGCAGCTACGCCGGAGTTCCCTACGAGCAGTACTTC. Encoded protein: CASSYAGVPYEQYF. V usage is TRBV28 and J usage is TRBJ2-7; D call uncertain. Germline V gene data show CDR1 as MDHEN and CDR2 as SYDVKM. The CDR3 contains 14 residues. V was cut by 6 bases and J by 2 bases, with 14 bases left in between.

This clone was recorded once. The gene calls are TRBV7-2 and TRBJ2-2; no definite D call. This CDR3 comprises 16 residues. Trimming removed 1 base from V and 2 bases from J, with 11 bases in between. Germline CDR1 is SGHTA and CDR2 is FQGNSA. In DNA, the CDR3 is TGTGCCAGCAGCTTAGTTACCAACCTTAACACCGGGGAGCTGTTTTTT. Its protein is CASSLVTNLNTGELFF.

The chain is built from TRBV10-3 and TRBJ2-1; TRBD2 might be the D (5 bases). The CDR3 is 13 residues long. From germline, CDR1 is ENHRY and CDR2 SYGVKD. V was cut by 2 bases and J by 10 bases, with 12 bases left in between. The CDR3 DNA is TGTGCCATCAGTGAGGGGGTTCGCGGGGAGCAGTTCTTC. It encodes CAISEGVRGEQFF.

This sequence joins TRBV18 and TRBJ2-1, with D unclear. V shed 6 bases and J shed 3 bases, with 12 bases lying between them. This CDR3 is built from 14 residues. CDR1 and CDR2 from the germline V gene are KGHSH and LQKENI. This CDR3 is CASSASSSYNEQFF. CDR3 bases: TGTGCCAGCTCCGCCTCATCCAGCTACAATGAGCAGTTCTTC.

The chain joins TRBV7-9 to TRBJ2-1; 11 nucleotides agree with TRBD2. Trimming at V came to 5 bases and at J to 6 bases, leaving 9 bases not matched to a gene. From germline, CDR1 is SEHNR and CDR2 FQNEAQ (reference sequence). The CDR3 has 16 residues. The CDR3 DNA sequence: TGTGCCAGCAGCCATCTCCGGACTAGCGGGTCCAATGAGCAGTTCTTC. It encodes CASSHLRTSGSNEQFF.

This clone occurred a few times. The CDR3 loop reads CASSGAGGGYQPQHF. CDR3 sequence (DNA): TGTGCCAGCAGTGGGGCGGGCGGTGGATATCAGCCCCAGCATTTT. This chain joins TRBV2 and TRBJ1-5; D is unclear. The CDR3 runs to 15 residues. Between the trimmed V and J ends, which lost 4 bases and 5 bases, there was a span of 15 bases. The germline V gene encodes CDR1 SNHLY and CDR2 FYNNEI.

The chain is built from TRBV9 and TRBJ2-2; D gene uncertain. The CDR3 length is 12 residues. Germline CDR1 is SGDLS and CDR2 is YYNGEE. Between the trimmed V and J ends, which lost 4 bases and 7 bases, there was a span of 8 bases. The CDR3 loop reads CASSLVLGELFF. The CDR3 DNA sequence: TGTGCCAGCAGCTTAGTTCTCGGGGAGCTGTTTTTT.

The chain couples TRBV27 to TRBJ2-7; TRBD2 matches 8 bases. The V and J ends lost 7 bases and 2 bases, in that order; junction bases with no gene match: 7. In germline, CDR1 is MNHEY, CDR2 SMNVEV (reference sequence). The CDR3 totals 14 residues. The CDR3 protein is CASTGPGRAYEQYF. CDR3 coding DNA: TGTGCCAGCACCGGACCCGGGAGGGCCTACGAGCAGTACTTC.

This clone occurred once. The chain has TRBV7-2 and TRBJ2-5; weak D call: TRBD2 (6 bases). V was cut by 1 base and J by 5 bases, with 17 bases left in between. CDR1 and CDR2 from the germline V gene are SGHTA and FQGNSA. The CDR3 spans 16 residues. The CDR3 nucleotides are TGTGCCAGCAGCTTAGTGGGACTTACCCTTCTGGAGACCCAGTACTTC. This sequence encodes CASSLVGLTLLETQYF.

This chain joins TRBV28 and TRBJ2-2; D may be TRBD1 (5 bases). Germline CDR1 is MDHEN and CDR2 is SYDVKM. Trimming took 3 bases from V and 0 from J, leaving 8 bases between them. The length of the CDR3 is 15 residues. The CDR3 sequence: CASSFGRANTGELFF. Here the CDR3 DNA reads TGTGCCAGCAGTTTCGGCAGGGCGAACACCGGGGAGCTGTTTTTT.

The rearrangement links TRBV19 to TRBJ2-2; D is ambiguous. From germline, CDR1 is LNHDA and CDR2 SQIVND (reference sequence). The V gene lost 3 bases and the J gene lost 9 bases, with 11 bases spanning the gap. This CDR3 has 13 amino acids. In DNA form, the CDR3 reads TGTGCCAGTAGTATTAAGGCTTACTGGGAGCTGTTTTTT. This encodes CASSIKAYWELFF.

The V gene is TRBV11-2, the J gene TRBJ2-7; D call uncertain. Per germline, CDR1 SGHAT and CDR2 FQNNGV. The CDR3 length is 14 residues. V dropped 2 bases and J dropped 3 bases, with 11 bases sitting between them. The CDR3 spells CASSLYAEYYEQYF. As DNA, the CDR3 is TGTGCCAGCAGCTTATACGCCGAATACTACGAGCAGTACTTC. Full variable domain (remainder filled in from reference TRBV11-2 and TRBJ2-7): EAGVAQSPRYKIIEKRQSVAFWCNPISGHATLYWYQQILGQGPKLLIQFQNNGVVDDSQLPKDRFSAERLKGVDSTLKIQPAKLEDSAVYLCASSLYAEYYEQYFGPGTRLTVT.

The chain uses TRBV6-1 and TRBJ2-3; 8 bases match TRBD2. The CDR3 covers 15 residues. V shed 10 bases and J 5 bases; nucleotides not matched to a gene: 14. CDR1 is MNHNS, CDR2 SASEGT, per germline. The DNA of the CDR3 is TGTGCCACCTTTCTTGGGACTAGTAAGGGAGATACGCAGTATTTT. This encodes CATFLGTSKGDTQYF.

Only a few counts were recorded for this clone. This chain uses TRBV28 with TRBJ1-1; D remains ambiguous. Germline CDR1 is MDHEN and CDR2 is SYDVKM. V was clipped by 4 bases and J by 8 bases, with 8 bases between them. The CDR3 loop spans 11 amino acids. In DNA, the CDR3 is TGTGCCAGCAGTTCAATGCAGGAAGCTTTCTTT. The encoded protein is CASSSMQEAFF.

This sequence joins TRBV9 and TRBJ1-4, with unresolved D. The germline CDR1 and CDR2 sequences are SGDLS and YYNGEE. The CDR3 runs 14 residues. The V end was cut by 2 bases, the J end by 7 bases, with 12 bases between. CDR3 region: CASSVGSRSEKLFF. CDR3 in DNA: TGTGCCAGCAGCGTGGGCTCCCGGTCTGAAAAACTGTTTTTT.